Below are 9 T cell receptor beta chains sequenced from a single sample in a study of T cell clones after liver transplantation. The data were produced by immunoSEQ multiplex PCR, yet TCRdb's version contains in-frame clones alone and is incomplete. The sample lists some 80,000 clones; around four fifths were seen once. The sample consisted of CD4+ T cells from blood, taken 48 months after liver transplant. The receptors originated from a human patient who received a liver transplant. Certain T cells may be donor cells from the graft.

The chain employs TRBV11-3 and TRBJ2-3, with D perhaps TRBD2 (5 bases). This CDR3 has 16 amino acids. The V gene lost 1 base and the J gene lost 3 bases, with 14 bases spanning the gap. Germline V gene sequence: CDR1 SGHNT, CDR2 YENEEA. The CDR3 DNA sequence: TGTGCCAGCAGCTTAGGCGACTACTCTCCTACAGATACGCAGTATTTT. It is translated as CASSLGDYSPTDTQYF. Using reference TRBV11-3 and TRBJ2-3 for the parts outside the CDR3, the full variable domain is EAGVVQSPRYKIIEKKQPVAFWCNPISGHNTLYWYLQNLGQGPELLIRYENEEAVDDSQLPKDRFSAERLKGVDSTLKIQPAELGDSAVYLCASSLGDYSPTDTQYFGPGTRLTVL.

For the CDR3, the DNA is TGTGCCAGTAGTCCAACGGGACGGGCGAGCTCCTACAATGAGCAGTTCTTC. Encoded protein: CASSPTGRASSYNEQFF. The J gene is TRBJ2-1, the V gene TRBV19; either TRBD1 or TRBD2 may fit D (5 bases each). The CDR3 has 17 residues. The germline V and J ends were trimmed by 5 bases and 0 bases, with 17 bases remaining between them. Germline lookup yields CDR1 LNHDA and CDR2 SQIVND (reference sequence).

V gene TRBV19 combines with J gene TRBJ2-1; D possibly corresponds to TRBD2 (5 bases). CDR1 LNHDA and CDR2 SQIVND come from the germline V gene (reference sequence). The V end was cut by 3 bases, the J end by 0 bases, with 12 bases between. The CDR3 extends over 16 amino acids. CDR3 sequence: CASSILARSSYNEQFF. Here the CDR3 DNA reads TGTGCCAGTAGTATCCTAGCCAGGAGCTCCTACAATGAGCAGTTCTTC.

V usage is TRBV6-5 and J usage is TRBJ1-5; D remains ambiguous. Germline V gene lookup returns CDR1 MNHEY and CDR2 SVGAGI. The V and J ends lost 2 bases and 7 bases respectively, with 6 bases between them. CDR3 size: 12 residues. The DNA for the CDR3 is TGTGCCAGCAGTTACGGAGGACAGCCCCAGCATTTT. Translated, it gives CASSYGGQPQHF.

This CDR3 is CASTRGWDSYEQYF. The CDR3 region has the DNA TGCGCCAGCACCCGGGGCTGGGACTCCTACGAGCAGTACTTC. J is TRBJ2-7 and V is TRBV5-1; D is tentatively TRBD1 or TRBD2 (5 bases each). This CDR3 comprises 14 residues. Trimming stripped 6 bases from V and 0 bases from J, with 13 bases between. Germline V gene lookup returns CDR1 SGHRS and CDR2 YFSETQ.

This clone has a single count. The genes are TRBV19 and TRBJ1-4; TRBD1 matches 7 bases. V dropped 6 bases and J dropped 6; count of bases not matched to a gene: 7. This CDR3 contains 14 residues. Germline V gene data show CDR1 as LNHDA and CDR2 as SQIVND (reference sequence). The CDR3 DNA follows: TGTGCCAGTAGAGACAGGGCCCAAGATGAAAAACTGTTTTTT. Its translation is CASRDRAQDEKLFF. The entire variable domain, with the rest obtained from reference TRBV19 and TRBJ1-4, is as follows: DGGITQSPKYLFRKEGQNVTLSCEQNLNHDAMYWYRQDPGQGLRLIYYSQIVNDFQKGDIAEGYSVSREKKESFPLTVTSAQKNPTAFYLCASRDRAQDEKLFFGSGTQLSVL.

This clone has just a few counts. This rearrangement joins TRBV11-2 to TRBJ1-1; D is perhaps TRBD1 (6 bases). V was pared by 4 bases and J by 5 bases, with 17 bases between. The CDR3 has 15 amino acids. From germline, CDR1 is SGHAT and CDR2 FQNNGV. CDR3 sequence reads: CASSSLSRGQTEAFF. CDR3 DNA: TGTGCCAGCAGCTCCCTTTCGCGGGGGCAAACTGAAGCTTTCTTT. Full variable domain (outside the CDR3, taken from reference TRBV11-2 and TRBJ1-1): EAGVAQSPRYKIIEKRQSVAFWCNPISGHATLYWYQQILGQGPKLLIQFQNNGVVDDSQLPKDRFSAERLKGVDSTLKIQPAKLEDSAVYLCASSSLSRGQTEAFFGQGTRLTVV.

The chain is built from TRBV5-1 and TRBJ2-2; TRBD2 aligns across 8 bases. Germline V gene data show CDR1 as SGHRS and CDR2 as YFSETQ. The length of the CDR3 is 16 residues. V gave up 4 bases and J gave up 6 bases; unmatched junction bases: 11. The CDR3 loop reads CASSLVLAGGPGELFF. CDR3 nucleotides: TGCGCCAGCAGCCTGGTATTGGCGGGAGGTCCCGGGGAGCTGTTTTTT.

In its sample, this clone was seen a few times. The chain recombines TRBV7-9 with TRBJ1-1, with D unresolved. This CDR3 is built from 15 residues. Trimming removed 0 bases at V and 0 bases at J, with 8 bases between. Germline values: CDR1 SEHNR, CDR2 FQNEAQ (reference sequence). In DNA, the CDR3 is TGTGCCAGCAGCTTAGCGCAAGATATGAACACTGAAGCTTTCTTT. This translates into CASSLAQDMNTEAFF.